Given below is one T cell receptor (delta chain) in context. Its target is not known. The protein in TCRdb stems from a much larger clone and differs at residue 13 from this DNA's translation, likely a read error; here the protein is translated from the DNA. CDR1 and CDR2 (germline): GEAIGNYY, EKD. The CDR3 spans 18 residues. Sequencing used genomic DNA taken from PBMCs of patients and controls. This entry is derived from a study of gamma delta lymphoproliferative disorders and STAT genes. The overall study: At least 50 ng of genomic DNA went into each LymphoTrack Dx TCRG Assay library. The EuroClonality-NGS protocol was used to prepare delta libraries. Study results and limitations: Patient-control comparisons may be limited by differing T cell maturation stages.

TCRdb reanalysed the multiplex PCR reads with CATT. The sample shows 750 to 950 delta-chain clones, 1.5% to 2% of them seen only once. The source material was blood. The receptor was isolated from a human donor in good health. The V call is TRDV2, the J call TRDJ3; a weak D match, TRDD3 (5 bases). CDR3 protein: CACDTAGPSSWDIRQMFF. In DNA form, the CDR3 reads TGTGCCTGTGACACGGCGGGCCCGAGCTCCTGGGACATCCGACAGATGTTTTTC.